These 16 T cell receptor beta chains came from one sample sequenced in a study of T cell responses to AZD1222 COVID-19 vaccine (dated by TCRdb to about 2021). Library construction relied on the immunoSEQ multiplex PCR assay. TCRdb took over this immuneACCESS table, retaining in-frame rearrangements with V and J assigned. Such tables are incomplete; in checked studies, under half of the missing clones stem from an unresolved V gene, and the remainder is unexplained. For this sample there are approximately 70,000 clones; under 90% appear just once. In total, the top ten clones hold around an eighth of the sample. What the time point label conveys for this sample: about 28 days (+/-7) after the second vaccine dose. The sample here was peripheral blood, taken 28 days after the second AZD1222 dose. The receptor set was obtained from an adult who received the AZD1222 COVID-19 vaccine.

The chain has TRBV7-3 and TRBJ2-2; D is perhaps TRBD1 or TRBD2 (5 bases each). The CDR3 spans 12 residues. V was clipped by 2 bases and J by 9 bases, with 7 bases between them. Germline-derived CDR1 and CDR2 are SGHTA and FQGTGA. The CDR3 nucleotides read TGTGCCAGCAGCTTAGGGACCAGGGAGCTGTTTTTT. It is translated as CASSLGTRELFF.

The chain employs TRBV9 and TRBJ2-5; D possibly matches TRBD1 or TRBD2 (5 bases each). This CDR3 is 14 amino acids long. With 2 bases removed from V and 4 bases from J, the gap between germline ends came to 12 bases. The germline CDR1 and CDR2 sequences are SGDLS and YYNGEE. The CDR3 protein is CASSVLQGPETQYF. DNA of the CDR3: TGTGCCAGCAGCGTCCTGCAGGGACCAGAGACCCAGTACTTC.

DNA of the CDR3: TGTGCCCCCCAGGAGGCGGCCCGGACGCAGTATTTT. Residues: CAPQEAARTQYF. This chain links TRBV19 with TRBJ2-3; D perhaps matches TRBD2 (5 bases). V dropped 11 bases and J dropped 9 bases, with 18 bases sitting between them. CDR1 and CDR2 (germline): LNHDA, SQIVND (reference sequence). CDR3 size: 12 residues.

The J gene is TRBJ1-4, the V gene TRBV7-9; 12 nucleotides agree with TRBD1. V was pared by 5 bases and J by 6 bases, with 4 bases of the junction left unmatched. The germline V gene has CDR1 SEHNR and CDR2 FQNEAQ (reference sequence). CDR3 length: 15 amino acids. The CDR3 sequence is CASSGGQGAYEKLFF. Here the CDR3 DNA reads TGTGCCAGCAGCGGGGGACAGGGGGCTTATGAAAAACTGTTTTTT.

The rearrangement joins TRBV18 to TRBJ1-5; 10 bases are shared with TRBD1. Losses at the gene ends were 0 bases for V and 7 bases for J; bases not matched to a gene: 6. Germline V gives CDR1 KGHSH, CDR2 LQKENI. The CDR3 runs 16 residues. This chain's CDR3 is CASSPPGTGASQPQHF. CDR3 bases: TGTGCCAGCTCACCACCCGGGACAGGGGCGTCACAGCCCCAGCATTTT.

This chain connects TRBV29-1 to TRBJ2-7; a possible D gene is TRBD2 (6 bases). From germline, CDR1 is SQVTM and CDR2 ANQGSEA. The CDR3 runs to 13 residues. Trimming removed 6 bases from V and 0 bases from J, with 12 bases in between. CDR3 residues: CSVRDSSSYEQYF. In DNA form, the CDR3 reads TGCAGCGTGAGGGACTCCAGCTCCTACGAGCAGTACTTC.

This clone was found a few times. CDR3 in amino acids: CAISEGQPYTEAFF. The CDR3 nucleotides are TGTGCCATCAGTGAAGGACAGCCTTACACTGAAGCTTTCTTT. This chain uses TRBV10-3 with TRBJ1-1, with D perhaps matching TRBD1 (6 bases). V lost 3 bases and J 3 bases, leaving 11 bases between the germline ends. The germline V gene has CDR1 ENHRY and CDR2 SYGVKD. CDR3 length: 14 residues.

The sample holds one count of this clone. This chain connects TRBV6-6 to TRBJ2-2, with a tentative D call TRBD1 (6 bases). The CDR3 has 14 amino acids. V lost 6 bases, J lost 5 bases, and 13 bases lay in between. The V gene's germline CDR1 is MNHNY and CDR2 SVGAGI (reference sequence). CDR3 nucleotides: TGTGCCAGCAGACAGGGTCAGGGAACCGGGGAGCTGTTTTTT. Its translation is CASRQGQGTGELFF.

The chain carries TRBV4-1 and TRBJ1-2; D unclear. Trimming pared 0 bases from V and 3 bases from J, leaving 11 bases between. This CDR3 has 15 residues. Per the germline V gene, CDR1 is MGHRA and CDR2 is YSYEKL. CDR3 region: CASSQDGGNYYGYTF. CDR3 DNA: TGCGCCAGCAGCCAAGATGGAGGGAACTACTATGGCTACACCTTC.

V is TRBV6-5 and J is TRBJ2-4; perhaps TRBD1 as D (6 bases). V lost 5 bases, J lost 1 base, and 12 bases lay in between. The CDR3 is made up of 15 amino acids. The germline gives CDR1 MNHEY, CDR2 SVGAGI. CDR3 sequence reads: CASSQQGIAKNIQYF. The CDR3 DNA sequence: TGTGCCAGCAGTCAACAGGGAATTGCCAAAAACATTCAGTACTTC.

There are a few counts of this clone. The chain combines TRBV10-1 with TRBJ2-7, with TRBD2 matching 13 bases. Unmatched junction bases numbered 9, after V lost 2 bases and J lost 5 bases. CDR3 length: 17 residues. Germline values: CDR1 WNHNN, CDR2 SYGVQD (reference sequence). CDR3 amino acids: CASSEAKLAGGPHEQYF. The CDR3 DNA reads as TGCGCCAGCAGTGAGGCCAAACTAGCGGGGGGGCCCCACGAGCAGTACTTC.

This chain links TRBV6-5 with TRBJ1-6, with 8 bases lining up with TRBD1. The CDR3 is made up of 15 amino acids. Germline trimming cut 0 bases from V and 7 bases from J; bases unmatched to any gene: 2. From germline, CDR1 is MNHEY and CDR2 SVGAGI. As DNA, the CDR3 is TGTGCCAGCAGTTACTCGTGGACAGGGAATTCACCCCTCCACTTT. Protein: CASSYSWTGNSPLHF.

The chain uses TRBV28 and TRBJ2-3; the match to TRBD2 covers 10 bases. The CDR3 is made up of 18 amino acids. Germline-derived CDR1 and CDR2 are MDHEN and SYDVKM. V trimming: 2 bases; J trimming: 0 bases; junction bases outside the gene matches: 8. CDR3: CASSLVPSGGLSTDTQYF. CDR3 nucleotide sequence: TGTGCCAGCAGTTTAGTACCTAGCGGGGGCCTTAGCACAGATACGCAGTATTTT.

The rearrangement uses TRBV5-1 and TRBJ1-1; possible D gene TRBD1, 6 bases. The CDR3 runs to 13 residues. V was shortened by 0 bases and J by 11 bases, with 14 bases between the two germline ends. Germline V CDR1 and CDR2: SGHRS, YFSETQ. The CDR3 region has the DNA TGCGCCAGCAGCTTGGCCGGGACATTGGGCGCTTTCTTT. It translates to CASSLAGTLGAFF.

V usage is TRBV24-1 and J usage is TRBJ2-3; a possible D gene is TRBD2 (6 bases). Germline CDR1 and CDR2: KGHDR and SFDVKD. This CDR3 is 15 amino acids long. Trimming cost V 0 bases and J 6 bases, with 12 bases left between them. CDR3 bases: TGTGCCACCAGTGATTTGCGGTCTAGCGCCGATACGCAGTATTTT. Translated: CATSDLRSSADTQYF.

The chain uses TRBV18 and TRBJ2-1; 8 bases are shared with TRBD2. CDR3 size: 16 residues. V lost 2 bases, J lost 6 bases, and 9 bases stayed unmatched. Germline assignment: CDR1 KGHSH and CDR2 LQKENI. The CDR3 DNA is TGTGCCAGCTCACCAGTTAGCGGGGTACCATTCAATGAGCAGTTCTTC. Translating it yields CASSPVSGVPFNEQFF. The variable domain in full, with the rest retrieved from reference TRBV18 and TRBJ2-1, is NAGVMQNPRHLVRRRGQEARLRCSPMKGHSHVYWYRQLPEEGLKFMVYLQKENIIDESGMPKERFSAEFPKEGPSILRIQQVVRGDSAAYFCASSPVSGVPFNEQFFGPGTRLTVL.